This entry features one T cell receptor (beta chain) sequence. Its specificity is unknown. The source of the sample is a study of cytomegalovirus exposure and HLA in healthy donors. V lost 0 bases, J lost 7 bases, and 9 bases lay in between. CDR1 is MGHRA, CDR2 YSYEKL, per germline. CDR3 size: 13 residues. Study-wide points: For most TCR sequences rarity was the rule, although some public TCRs occurred in many donors.

Generated by immunoSEQ multiplex PCR, the TCRdb table keeps only in-frame clones and is missing some. The sample has 60,000 to 85,000 clones, roughly 95% seen once; the top ten hold roughly 5%. This TCR derives from a woman between 18 and 29 years old in good health and CMV-seropositive. Material: PBMCs. The chain employs TRBV4-1 and TRBJ2-5, with no clear D. The CDR3 loop is CASSQEWLRTQYF. In DNA, the CDR3 is TGCGCCAGCAGCCAAGAATGGTTGAGGACCCAGTACTTC.